This entry describes one T cell receptor (beta chain). Sequencing was performed with immunoSEQ multiplex PCR; in TCRdb, only in-frame clones are kept and a portion is missing. The table includes about 380,000 clones, 85% to 90% detected once. These data originate in a study of blood T cell repertoires in COVID-19. The receptor was derived from a young woman who had recovered from COVID-19. The sample comprised PBMCs or T cells enriched from blood (not recorded which).

The CDR3 coding sequence is TGTGCCAGCAGCGTAGGTAATATAGATACGCAGTATTTT. It translates to CASSVGNIDTQYF. This chain links TRBV9 with TRBJ2-3; D is ambiguous. The CDR3 totals 13 residues. In germline, CDR1 is SGDLS, CDR2 YYNGEE. Trimming cost V 0 bases and J 5 bases, with 7 bases left between them.